The 18 T cell receptor beta chains given below trace back to one sample, sequenced in a study of human T cells and chemical hapten exposure (dated by TCRdb to about 2021). The library relied on RACE. The instrument was a NextSeq 500. TCRdb reanalyzed the raw reads on its own, using fastp at Q25 for trimming and MiXCR for clone calling, and kept in-frame beta chains. All rows with the same CDR3 protein become a single entry with the most common DNA and genes. For this sample there are some 190,000 distinct CDR3 sequences; under 25% appear just once. The ten largest make up about 6.7% of the sample. Taken with the paper, the label for time point translates to: patch test 1, 2 weeks after DPC sensitization. The sample's treatment or condition, from its label and the paper: therapeutic diphenylcyclopropenone sensitization with weekly scalp DPC. Source: whole blood, taken in connection with sensitization to the hapten diphenylcyclopropenone (DPC). These receptors were collected from a woman in her forties or fifties with alopecia areata. Some clones in this sample may be carry-over from other donors' samples.

There are a few counts of this clonotype. CDR3: CSVGEGAGELFF. In DNA, the CDR3 is TGCAGCGTTGGGGAGGGAGCCGGGGAGCTGTTTTTT. The J gene is TRBJ2-2, the V gene TRBV29-1; 7 nucleotides align to TRBD2. Losses at the gene ends were 4 bases for V and 6 bases for J; bases not matched to a gene: 2. Germline loops: CDR1 SQVTM, CDR2 ANQGSEA. This CDR3 contains 12 residues.

In its sample, this clonotype was seen a few times. V is TRBV18 and J is TRBJ1-5; no firm D call. V was cut by 2 bases and J by 4 bases, with 6 bases left in between. There are 13 residues in the CDR3. Per germline, CDR1 KGHSH and CDR2 LQKENI. CDR3 sequence: CASSPIGNQPQHF. The CDR3 bases are TGTGCCAGCTCACCAATCGGGAATCAGCCCCAGCATTTT.

This clonotype has more than one count but fewer than ten. The V gene is TRBV5-1, the J gene TRBJ2-5; no firm D call. Germline CDR1 is SGHRS and CDR2 is YFSETQ. This CDR3 has 13 amino acids. The V and J ends lost 3 bases and 2 bases respectively, with 8 bases between them. The CDR3: CASSSTLQETQYF. For the CDR3, the DNA is TGCGCCAGCAGCTCGACCCTTCAAGAGACCCAGTACTTC.

This clonotype was seen once. The J gene is TRBJ1-2, the V gene TRBV2; perhaps TRBD1 as D (6 bases). This CDR3 region has 13 residues. V lost 2 bases to trimming and J lost 8 bases, with 12 bases between them. Germline CDR1 is SNHLY and CDR2 is FYNNEI. The CDR3 bases are TGTGCCAGCAGTGAAACAGGGTTGGAAGGCTACACCTTC. Translated, it gives CASSETGLEGYTF.

The J gene is TRBJ1-1, the V gene TRBV10-3; D gene uncertain. This CDR3 region has 14 residues. Germline V lookup: CDR1 ENHRY, CDR2 SYGVKD. V lost 5 bases and J lost 2, with 12 bases in between. CDR3 DNA sequence: TGTGCCATCAGTAGGACCTCTATAAACACTGAAGCTTTCTTT. Protein product: CAISRTSINTEAFF.

This clonotype came up a few times. V usage is TRBV5-1 and J usage is TRBJ2-7, with 9 nucleotides matching TRBD2. The V gene end was trimmed by 0 bases and the J gene end by 7 bases; junction bases not matched to a gene: 14. This CDR3 region has 17 residues. Looked up from germline, CDR1 is SGHRS and CDR2 is YFSETQ. The CDR3 coding sequence is TGCGCCAGCAGCTTGGGACTAGCGGCCTCCTTACAGATTGAGCAGTACTTC. Protein product: CASSLGLAASLQIEQYF.

J is TRBJ1-4 and V is TRBV29-1; 8 nucleotides match TRBD1. The CDR3 consists of 14 residues. Looked up from germline, CDR1 is SQVTM and CDR2 is ANQGSEA. The V and J ends lost 6 bases and 4 bases, in that order; junction bases with no gene match: 7. The CDR3 sequence: CSVTTGGSNEKLFF. The CDR3 coding sequence is TGCAGCGTCACAACAGGGGGAAGTAATGAAAAACTGTTTTTT. The full variable domain, completed using reference TRBV29-1 and TRBJ1-4, is SAVISQKPSRDICQRGTSLTIQCQVDSQVTMMFWYRQQPGQSLTLIATANQGSEATYESGFVIDKFPISRPNLTFSTLTVSNMSPEDSSIYLCSVTTGGSNEKLFFGSGTQLSVL.

The sample holds a few counts of this clonotype. The chain combines TRBV18 with TRBJ2-5, with D perhaps matching TRBD2 (6 bases). Germline CDR1 KGHSH, CDR2 LQKENI. Trimming took off 3 bases at V and 2 bases at J, with 10 bases between the two ends. The CDR3 is 14 residues long. The CDR3 coding sequence is TGTGCCAGCTCACCGATGGGGAGGCAAGAGACCCAGTACTTC. Amino acid sequence: CASSPMGRQETQYF.

CDR3 residues: CASSPGTVAEQYF. The CDR3 DNA sequence: TGTGCCAGCAGTCCCGGGACAGTCGCCGAGCAGTACTTC. The chain employs TRBV27 and TRBJ2-7, with TRBD1 matching 7 bases. V shed 5 bases and J 6 bases; nucleotides not matched to a gene: 7. The CDR3 runs 13 residues. Per germline, CDR1 MNHEY and CDR2 SMNVEV (reference sequence).

In this sample, this clonotype turned up a few times. The genes are TRBV2 and TRBJ2-1; 8 positions agree with TRBD2. Per the germline V gene, CDR1 is SNHLY and CDR2 is FYNNEI. Germline trimming cut 3 bases from V and 7 bases from J; bases unmatched to any gene: 5. The CDR3 totals 14 residues. CDR3 sequence (DNA): TGTGCCAGCAGTGAGACTAGCGTCCGGAATGAGCAGTTCTTC. It is translated as CASSETSVRNEQFF.

The chain has TRBV20-1 and TRBJ2-1; D may be TRBD2 (6 bases). Trimming stripped 6 bases from V and 13 bases from J, with 16 bases between. This CDR3 has 11 amino acids. CDR1 and CDR2 (germline): DFQATT, SNEGSKA (reference sequence). This chain's CDR3 is CSAGGPSSQFF. The CDR3 nucleotides are TGCAGTGCCGGGGGACCTAGCTCACAGTTCTTC.

V gene TRBV2 combines with J gene TRBJ2-7; D is undetermined. Germline V gene lookup returns CDR1 SNHLY and CDR2 FYNNEI. Trimming removed 5 bases at V and 0 bases at J, with 14 bases between. This CDR3 spans 15 amino acids. The CDR3 here is CASSMLGPSSYEQYF. CDR3 in DNA: TGTGCCAGCAGTATGTTAGGACCGAGCTCCTACGAGCAGTACTTC. The entire variable domain, with the rest obtained from reference TRBV2 and TRBJ2-7, is as follows: EPEVTQTPSHQVTQMGQEVILRCVPISNHLYFYWYRQILGQKVEFLVSFYNNEISEKSEIFDDQFSVERPDGSNFTLKIRSTKLEDSAMYFCASSMLGPSSYEQYFGPGTRLTVT.

The J gene is TRBJ2-7, the V gene TRBV28, with 9 positions matching TRBD1. Trimming cost V 7 bases and J 4 bases; bases outside gene matches: 11. Per the germline V gene, CDR1 is MDHEN and CDR2 is SYDVKM. CDR3 length: 15 residues. The CDR3 sequence is CASNVQGQGAYEQYF. DNA of the CDR3: TGTGCCAGCAATGTCCAGGGACAGGGTGCATACGAGCAGTACTTC.

This clonotype appeared a few times. The rearrangement uses TRBV3-1 and TRBJ2-3; the D is unclear. The CDR3 is 13 residues long. Trimming removed 2 bases at V and 0 bases at J, with 3 bases between. The germline CDR1 and CDR2 sequences are LGHDT and YNNKEL (reference sequence). Here the CDR3 reads CASSQKSTDTQYF. The CDR3 region has the DNA TGTGCCAGCAGCCAAAAGAGCACAGATACGCAGTATTTT.

The chain links TRBV20-1 to TRBJ2-7, with a weak D call TRBD2 (6 bases). The length of the CDR3 is 11 residues. Germline assignment: CDR1 DFQATT and CDR2 SNEGSKA (reference sequence). V lost 5 bases and J lost 3, with 8 bases in between. CDR3 bases: TGCAGTGCTGCCGGGGGCTACGAGCAGTACTTC. As protein: CSAAGGYEQYF.

This clonotype was counted between two and nine times. This chain connects TRBV20-1 to TRBJ2-1, with 8 nucleotides matching TRBD2. Trimming removed 2 bases from V and 0 bases from J; junction bases left unmatched: 6. From germline, CDR1 is DFQATT and CDR2 SNEGSKA (reference sequence). This CDR3 spans 16 amino acids. DNA for the CDR3: TGCAGTGCTAGACCTTTTACTAGCGGCTCCTACAATGAGCAGTTCTTC. Encoded protein: CSARPFTSGSYNEQFF.

V gene TRBV11-2 combines with J gene TRBJ2-7, with D perhaps TRBD1 (5 bases). Germline V gives CDR1 SGHAT, CDR2 FQNNGV. Deletions cut 5 bases from V and 0 bases from J, with 11 bases between. This CDR3 comprises 14 residues. Here the CDR3 DNA reads TGTGCCAGCAGCCTACGGACATCCTCCTACGAGCAGTACTTC. It yields the protein CASSLRTSSYEQYF. The full variable domain, its missing parts supplied by reference TRBV11-2 and TRBJ2-7, is EAGVAQSPRYKIIEKRQSVAFWCNPISGHATLYWYQQILGQGPKLLIQFQNNGVVDDSQLPKDRFSAERLKGVDSTLKIQPAKLEDSAVYLCASSLRTSSYEQYFGPGTRLTVT.

The gene calls are TRBV5-6 and TRBJ1-1, with 8 positions matching TRBD1. J was trimmed by 3 bases and V by 3 bases; bases with no gene match: 7. The CDR3 has 15 amino acids. Germline loops: CDR1 SGHDT, CDR2 YYEEEE. CDR3: CASSYQTGEDTEAFF. In DNA, the CDR3 is TGTGCCAGCAGCTACCAGACAGGGGAGGACACTGAAGCTTTCTTT.